This T cell receptor beta chain stems from a study of T cells after yellow fever vaccination. One entry per CDR3 protein results from TCRdb running MiXCR on the 5' RACE reads. The profile covers about 160,000 distinct CDR3 sequences, with almost 7% appearing a single time and roughly 2.5% taken by the ten largest. Germline CDR1 reads SGHRS; CDR2 reads YFSETQ. The CDR3 extends over 15 amino acids. With 2 bases removed from V and 5 bases from J, the gap between germline ends came to 14 bases. This receptor was taken from a man aged 18 to 29 who received the YFV17D yellow fever vaccine. The material was CD4+ T cells sorted from PBMCs, obtained 5 days after the first yellow fever vaccination. This chain connects TRBV5-1 to TRBJ1-5; D perhaps matches TRBD1 (6 bases). As DNA, the CDR3 is TGCGCCAGCAGCTTTATTCCAGGGGATGATCAGCCCCAGCATTTT. Its translation is CASSFIPGDDQPQHF.